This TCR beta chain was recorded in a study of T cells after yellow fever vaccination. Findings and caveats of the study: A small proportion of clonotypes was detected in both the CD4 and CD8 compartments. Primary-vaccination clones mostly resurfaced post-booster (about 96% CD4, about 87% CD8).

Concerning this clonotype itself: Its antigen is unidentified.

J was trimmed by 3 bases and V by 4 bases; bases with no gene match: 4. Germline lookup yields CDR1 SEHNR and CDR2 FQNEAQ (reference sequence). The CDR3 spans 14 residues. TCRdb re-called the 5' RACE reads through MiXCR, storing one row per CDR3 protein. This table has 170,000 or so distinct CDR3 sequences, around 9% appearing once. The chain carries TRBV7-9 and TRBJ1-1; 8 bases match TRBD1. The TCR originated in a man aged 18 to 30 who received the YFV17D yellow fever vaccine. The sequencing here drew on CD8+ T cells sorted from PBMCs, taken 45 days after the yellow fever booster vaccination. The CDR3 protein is CASSSQGAYTEAFF. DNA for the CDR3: TGTGCCAGCAGCTCCCAGGGGGCATACACTGAAGCTTTCTTT.